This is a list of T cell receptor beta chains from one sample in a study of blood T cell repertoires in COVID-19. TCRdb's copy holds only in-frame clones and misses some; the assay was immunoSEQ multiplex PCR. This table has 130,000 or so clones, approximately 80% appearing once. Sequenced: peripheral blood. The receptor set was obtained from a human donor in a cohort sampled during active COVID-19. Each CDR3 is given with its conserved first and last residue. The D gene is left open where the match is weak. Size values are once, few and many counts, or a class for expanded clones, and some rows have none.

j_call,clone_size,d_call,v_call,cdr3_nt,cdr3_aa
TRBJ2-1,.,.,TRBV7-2,TGTGCCAGCAGACCAAAAGGACTCTCTGACGGTGAGCAGTTCTTC,CASRPKGLSDGEQFF
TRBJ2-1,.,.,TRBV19,TGTGCCAGTAGTATAGACAGGGTCAATAATGAGCAGTTCTTC,CASSIDRVNNEQFF
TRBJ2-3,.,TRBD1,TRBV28,TGTGCCAGCAGTCCACGACAGGGAAGCACAGATACGCAGTATTTT,CASSPRQGSTDTQYF
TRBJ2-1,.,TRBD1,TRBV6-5,TGTGCCAGCAGGAAAGGACAGGGGGCCTACAATGAGCAGTTCTTC,CASRKGQGAYNEQFF
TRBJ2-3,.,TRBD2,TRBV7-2,TGTGCCAGCAGCTCTCTAGCGGGGCTGGGCACAGATACGCAGTATTTT,CASSSLAGLGTDTQYF
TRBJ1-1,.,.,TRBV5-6,TGTGCCAGCAGCTTGGATGCGGGTATCGCTGAAGCTTTCTTT,CASSLDAGIAEAFF
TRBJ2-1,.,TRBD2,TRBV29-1,TGCAGCGTTGGGGTCCTAGCGGGCCGGTACAATGAGCAGTTCTTC,CSVGVLAGRYNEQFF
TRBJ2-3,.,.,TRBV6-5,TGTGCCATCACCCGGGGAGACCCCACAGATACGCAGTATTTT,CAITRGDPTDTQYF
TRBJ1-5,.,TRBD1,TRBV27,TGTGCCAGCAGTCCGGACAGGGCGGGTAGTTGGTCCCAGCATTTT,CASSPDRAGSWSQHF
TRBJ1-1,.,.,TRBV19,TGTGCCAGTTTGGGGCGGGGCGCGAACACTGAAGCTTTCTTT,CASLGRGANTEAFF
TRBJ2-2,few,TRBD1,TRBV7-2,TGTGCCAGCAGCCTGACAGGGGGCATCGGTGCCGGGGAGCTGTTTTTT,CASSLTGGIGAGELFF
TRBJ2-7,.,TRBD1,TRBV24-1,TGTGCCACCAGTGAGGGGGGACAGGCCTACGAGCAGTACTTC,CATSEGGQAYEQYF
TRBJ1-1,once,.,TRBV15,TGTGCCACCAGCAGAGTTAACAAGAGGGCTTTCTTT,CATSRVNKRAFF
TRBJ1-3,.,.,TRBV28,TGTGCCAGCAGTCCTCTCCCGGCTGGAAACACCATATATTTT,CASSPLPAGNTIYF
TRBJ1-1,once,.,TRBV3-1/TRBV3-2,TGTGCCAGCAGCCGCCAGGACAGAAACACTGAAGCTTTCTTT,CASSRQDRNTEAFF
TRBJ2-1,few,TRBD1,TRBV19,TGTGCCAGTAGCCCCGGGACAGGGTCCTCCTACAATGAGCAGTTCTTC,CASSPGTGSSYNEQFF
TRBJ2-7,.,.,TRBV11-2,TGTGCCAGCAGCTTAGATCTTCCGGGAGTAGTAGCGTACGAGCAGTACTTC,CASSLDLPGVVAYEQYF
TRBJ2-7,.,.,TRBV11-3,TGTGCCAGCAGCTTAGGGAGGGGCTACGAGCAGTACTTC,CASSLGRGYEQYF
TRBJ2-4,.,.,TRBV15,TGTGCCACCAGCAGAGCGGGGAGCTGGTACTTC,CATSRAGSWYF
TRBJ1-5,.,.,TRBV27,TGTGCCAGCAGGTCAGTCCACAATCAGCCCCAGCATTTT,CASRSVHNQPQHF
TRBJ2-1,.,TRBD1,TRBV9,TGTGCCAGCAGCGTAAACCGGGACAGGGGCACCCGCAACAATGAGCAGTTCTTC,CASSVNRDRGTRNNEQFF
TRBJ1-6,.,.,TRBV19,TGTGCCAGTAGTCTCTCCACAGGCTCTGGGGCCCTCCACTTT,CASSLSTGSGALHF
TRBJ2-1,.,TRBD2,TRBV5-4,TGTGCCAGCAGCACCTATACTAGCGGGAGCAACAATGAGCAGTTCTTC,CASSTYTSGSNNEQFF
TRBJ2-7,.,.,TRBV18,TGTGCCAGCTCGTCGGAGGCAGAGCGCGAGCAGTACTTC,CASSSEAEREQYF
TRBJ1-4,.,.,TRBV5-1,TGCGCCAGCAGCTTTTCAGGGGCTAATGAAAAACTGTTTTTT,CASSFSGANEKLFF
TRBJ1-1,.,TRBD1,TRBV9,TGTGCCAGCAGCGTAGCAGGGGGACAGGGGCTGATTGGCACTGAAGCTTTCTTT,CASSVAGGQGLIGTEAFF
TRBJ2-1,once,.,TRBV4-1,TGCGCCAGCAGCCTCCAGGGAAACAATGAGCAGTTCTTC,CASSLQGNNEQFF
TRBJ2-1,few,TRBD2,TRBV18,TGTGCCAGCTCACCACCAAGCGGGGTGGATGAGCAGTTCTTC,CASSPPSGVDEQFF
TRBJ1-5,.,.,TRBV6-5,TGTGCCAGCAGTTTAACAGGGTCAGGCAATCAGCCCCAGCATTTT,CASSLTGSGNQPQHF
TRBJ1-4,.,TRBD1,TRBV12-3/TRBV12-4,TGTGCCAGCGGACAGGGATTTAATGAAAAACTGTTTTTT,CASGQGFNEKLFF
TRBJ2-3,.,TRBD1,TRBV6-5,TGTGCCAGCGCCCGGGACAGGGGTTTAGATACGCAGTATTTT,CASARDRGLDTQYF
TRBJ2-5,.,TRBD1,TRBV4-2,TGTGCCAGCAGCCCAGGGACAGGGGGAGAGACCCAGTACTTC,CASSPGTGGETQYF
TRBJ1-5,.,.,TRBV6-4,TGTGCCAGCAGCCACGGGAAGAATCAGCCCCAGCATTTT,CASSHGKNQPQHF
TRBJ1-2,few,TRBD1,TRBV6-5,TGTGCCAGCAGCCGCGGGACAGCGAGTGACTATGGCTACACCTTC,CASSRGTASDYGYTF
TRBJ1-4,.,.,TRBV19,TGTGCCAGTAGTCGTCTCCACGGTATGAATGAAAAACTGTTTTTT,CASSRLHGMNEKLFF
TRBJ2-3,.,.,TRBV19,TGTGCCAGTAGTATATTGTCGGGAAGGATTAGCACAGATACGCAGTATTTT,CASSILSGRISTDTQYF
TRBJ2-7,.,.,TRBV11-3,TGTGCCAGCAGCTTAGAGGGGGGAGGCGGCTACGAGCAGTACTTC,CASSLEGGGGYEQYF
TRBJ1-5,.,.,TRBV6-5,TGTGCCAGCAGCCAAAATAGCAATCAGCCCCAGCATTTT,CASSQNSNQPQHF
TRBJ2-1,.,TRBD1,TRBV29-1,TGCAGCGTTGGGGGGCAGGGGGTTAGGAATGAGCAGTTCTTC,CSVGGQGVRNEQFF
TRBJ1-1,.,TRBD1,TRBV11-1,TGTGCCAGCAGCTTAGTGCAGGGGGCTGAAGCTTTCTTT,CASSLVQGAEAFF
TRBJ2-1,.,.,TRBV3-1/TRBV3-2,TGTGCCAGCAGCCAGAGGCGGTTGGATGAGCAGTTCTTC,CASSQRRLDEQFF
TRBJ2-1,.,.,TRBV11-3,TGTGCCAGCAGCTCAACTATCCGCAATGAGCAGTTCTTC,CASSSTIRNEQFF
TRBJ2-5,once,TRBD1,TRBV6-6,TGTGCCACCCTTAGAGGGGCAGGGGGCATGGAGACCCAGTACTTC,CATLRGAGGMETQYF
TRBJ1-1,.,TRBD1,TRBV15,TGTGCCACCAGCCCCGGGACAGGGGTTAACACTGAAGCTTTCTTT,CATSPGTGVNTEAFF
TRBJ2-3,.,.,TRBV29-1,TGCAGCGTTGACGGGGGCACAGATACGCAGTATTTT,CSVDGGTDTQYF
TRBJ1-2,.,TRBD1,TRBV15,TGTGCCACCAGCAGAGATAATACAGGGGATGGCTACACCTTC,CATSRDNTGDGYTF
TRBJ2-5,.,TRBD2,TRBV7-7,TGTGCTAGCAGCTTACGGGAGGGCCTCGAGACCCAGTACTTC,CASSLREGLETQYF
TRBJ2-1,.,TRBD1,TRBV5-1,TGCGCCAGCAGCTCAGACAGGGTTGGCAATGAGCAGTTCTTC,CASSSDRVGNEQFF